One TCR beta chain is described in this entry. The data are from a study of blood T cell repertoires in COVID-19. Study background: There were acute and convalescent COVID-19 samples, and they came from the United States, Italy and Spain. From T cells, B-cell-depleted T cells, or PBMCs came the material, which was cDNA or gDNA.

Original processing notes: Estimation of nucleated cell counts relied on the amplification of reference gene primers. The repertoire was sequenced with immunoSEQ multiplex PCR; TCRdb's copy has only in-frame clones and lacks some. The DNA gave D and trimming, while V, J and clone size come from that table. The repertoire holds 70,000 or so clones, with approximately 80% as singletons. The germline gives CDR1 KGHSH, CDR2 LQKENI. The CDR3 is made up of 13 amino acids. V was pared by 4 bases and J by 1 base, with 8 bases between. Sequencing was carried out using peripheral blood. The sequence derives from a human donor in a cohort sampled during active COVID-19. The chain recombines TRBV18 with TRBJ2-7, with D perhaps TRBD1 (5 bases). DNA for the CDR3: TGTGCCAGCTCACTTCGACAGTCCTACGAGCAGTACTTC. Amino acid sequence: CASSLRQSYEQYF.